This record covers a single T cell receptor beta chain. Its target is not known. The sample belongs to a study of cytomegalovirus exposure and HLA in healthy donors. Study findings and constraints: One later analysis, an examination of the approximately 130 validation repertoires, found that first-cohort TCR clusters tended to co-occur in them. High specificity and sensitivity for cytomegalovirus status were reported for the classifier.

The protocol was immunoSEQ multiplex PCR, while the TCRdb copy is restricted to in-frame clones and leaves out a portion. The data hold about 150,000 clones, with roughly 89% observed a single time. The TCR originated in a woman younger than 35 in good health and CMV-seropositive. What was sequenced was PBMCs.

The CDR3 loop reads CASSARHLSGNTIYF. CDR3 sequence (DNA): TGCGCCAGCAGCGCGAGGCATCTCTCTGGAAACACCATATATTTT. J is TRBJ1-3 and V is TRBV4-1; D is uncertain. CDR1 MGHRA and CDR2 YSYEKL come from the germline V gene. Between the trimmed V and J ends, which lost 5 bases and 0 bases, there was a span of 11 bases. This CDR3 comprises 15 residues.